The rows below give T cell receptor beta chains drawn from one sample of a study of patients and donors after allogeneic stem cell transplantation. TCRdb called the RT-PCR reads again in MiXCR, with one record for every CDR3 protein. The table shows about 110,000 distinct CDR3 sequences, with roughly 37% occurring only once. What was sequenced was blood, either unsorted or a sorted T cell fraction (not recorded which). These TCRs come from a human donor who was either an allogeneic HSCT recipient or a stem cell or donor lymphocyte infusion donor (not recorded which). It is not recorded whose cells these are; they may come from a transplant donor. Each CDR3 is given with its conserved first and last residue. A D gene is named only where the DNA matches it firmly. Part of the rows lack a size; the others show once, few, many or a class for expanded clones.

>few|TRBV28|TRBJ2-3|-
CASTLGGGGDTQYF
TGTGCCAGCACCCTAGGGGGGGGCGGAGATACGCAGTATTTT
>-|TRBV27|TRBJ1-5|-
CASSFQGSNQPQHF
TGTGCCAGCAGTTTTCAGGGTTCCAATCAGCCCCAGCATTTT
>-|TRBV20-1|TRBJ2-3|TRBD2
CSAGLAEKITDTQYF
TGCAGTGCCGGACTAGCGGAGAAGATCACAGATACGCAGTATTTT
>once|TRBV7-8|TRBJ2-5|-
CASRIKRRTLLQETQYF
TGTGCCAGCAGGATCAAACGGCGGACACTTCTCCAAGAGACCCAGTACTTC
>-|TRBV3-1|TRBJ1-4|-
CASSQDAREGQGEKLFF
TGTGCCAGCAGCCAAGATGCCAGGGAGGGCCAAGGTGAAAAACTGTTTTTT
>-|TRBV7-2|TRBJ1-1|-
CASSLVPQSDKAFF
TGTGCCAGCAGCTTAGTTCCACAATCAGACAAAGCTTTCTTT
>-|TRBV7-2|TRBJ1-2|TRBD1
CASSKGQVTDGYTF
TGTGCCAGCAGCAAAGGACAGGTCACGGATGGCTACACCTTC
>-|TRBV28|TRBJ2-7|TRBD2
CASSPTSGPNYEQYF
TGTGCCAGCAGTCCGACTAGCGGACCCAACTACGAGCAGTACTTC
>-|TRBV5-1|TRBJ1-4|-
CASSPDRINEKLFF
TGCGCCAGCAGTCCCGACAGGATTAATGAAAAACTGTTTTTT
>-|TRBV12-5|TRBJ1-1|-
CASGSTANTEAFF
TGTGCTAGTGGTTCAACAGCGAACACTGAAGCTTTCTTT
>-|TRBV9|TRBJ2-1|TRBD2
CASSVDGRGNNEQFF
TGTGCCAGCAGCGTAGACGGGAGGGGGAACAATGAGCAGTTCTTC
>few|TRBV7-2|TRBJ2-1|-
CASSGGTLYNEQFF
TGTGCCAGCAGCGGCGGGACACTATACAATGAGCAGTTCTTC
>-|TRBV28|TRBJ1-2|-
CASSILRNWDGYTF
TGTGCCAGCAGTATCCTCAGGAATTGGGATGGCTACACCTTC
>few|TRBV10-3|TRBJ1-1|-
CAIKRGPNTEAFF
TGTGCCATCAAGCGGGGACCGAACACTGAAGCTTTCTTT
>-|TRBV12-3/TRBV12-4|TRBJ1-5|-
CASSRPGIGRGQNQPQHF
TGTGCCAGCAGTCGTCCGGGGATCGGCAGAGGCCAGAATCAGCCCCAGCATTTT
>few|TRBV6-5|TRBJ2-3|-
CASRRDLARGTQYF
TGTGCCAGCAGGAGGGACTTGGCGCGGGGTACGCAGTATTTT
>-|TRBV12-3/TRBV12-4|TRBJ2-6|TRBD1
CASSFRDREWSGANVLTF
TGTGCCAGCAGTTTCCGTGACAGGGAGTGGTCTGGGGCCAACGTCCTGACTTTC
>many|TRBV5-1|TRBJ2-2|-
CASSWRQNTGELFF
TGCGCCAGCAGCTGGAGGCAGAACACCGGGGAGCTGTTTTTT
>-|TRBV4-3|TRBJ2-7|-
CASSQDLKYEQYF
TGCGCCAGCAGCCAAGATCTTAAATACGAGCAGTACTTC
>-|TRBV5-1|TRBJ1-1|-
CASSLTWIRGNTEAFF
TGCGCCAGCAGCCTGACCTGGATCAGAGGGAACACTGAAGCTTTCTTT
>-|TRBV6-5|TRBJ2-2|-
CASSPDHNTGELFF
TGTGCCAGCAGTCCTGACCATAACACCGGGGAGCTGTTTTTT
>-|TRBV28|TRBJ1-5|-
CASSLMIGASNQPQHF
TGTGCCAGCAGTTTAATGATTGGGGCGAGCAATCAGCCCCAGCATTTT